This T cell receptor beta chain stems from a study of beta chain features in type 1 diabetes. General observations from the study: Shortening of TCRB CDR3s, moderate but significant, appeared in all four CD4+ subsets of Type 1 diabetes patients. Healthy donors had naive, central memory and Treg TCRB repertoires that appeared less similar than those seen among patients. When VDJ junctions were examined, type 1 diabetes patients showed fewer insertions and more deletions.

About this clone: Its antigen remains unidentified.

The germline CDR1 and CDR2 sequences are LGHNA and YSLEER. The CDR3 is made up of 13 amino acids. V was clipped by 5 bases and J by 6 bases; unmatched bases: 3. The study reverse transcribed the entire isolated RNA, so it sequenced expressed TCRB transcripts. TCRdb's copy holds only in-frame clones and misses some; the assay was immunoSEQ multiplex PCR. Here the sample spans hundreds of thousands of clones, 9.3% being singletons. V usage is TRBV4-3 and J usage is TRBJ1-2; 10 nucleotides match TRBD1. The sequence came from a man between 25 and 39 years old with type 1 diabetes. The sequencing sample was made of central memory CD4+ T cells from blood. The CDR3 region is CASSYGTGDGYTF. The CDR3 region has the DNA TGCGCCAGCAGCTACGGGACAGGGGATGGCTACACCTTC.